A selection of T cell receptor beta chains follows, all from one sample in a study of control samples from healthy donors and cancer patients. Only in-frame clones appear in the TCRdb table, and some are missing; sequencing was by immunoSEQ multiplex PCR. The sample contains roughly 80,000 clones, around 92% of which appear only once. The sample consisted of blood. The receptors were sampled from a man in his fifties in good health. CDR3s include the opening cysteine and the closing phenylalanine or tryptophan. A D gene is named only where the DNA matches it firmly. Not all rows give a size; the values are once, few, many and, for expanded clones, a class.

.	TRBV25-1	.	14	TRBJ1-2	CASSPGGDNYGYTF	TGTGCCAGCTCCCCTGGGGGGGATAACTATGGCTACACCTTC
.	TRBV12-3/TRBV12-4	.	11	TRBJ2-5	CASTASETQYF	TGTGCCAGCACCGCCTCGGAGACCCAGTACTTC
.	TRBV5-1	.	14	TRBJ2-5	CASSLAGGWETQYF	TGCGCCAGCAGCTTGGCTGGGGGCTGGGAGACCCAGTACTTC
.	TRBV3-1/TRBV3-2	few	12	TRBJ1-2	CASSGASYGYTF	TGTGCCAGCAGTGGAGCATCGTATGGCTACACCTTC
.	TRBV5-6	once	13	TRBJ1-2	CASSLDRLEGYTF	TGTGCCAGCAGCTTGGACAGGTTAGAAGGCTACACCTTC
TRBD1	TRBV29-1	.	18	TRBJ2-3	CSVEGSRGTGRGTDTQYF	TGCAGCGTTGAAGGGAGCCGAGGGACAGGGAGGGGCACAGATACGCAGTATTTT
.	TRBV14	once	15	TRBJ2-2	CASSSRTVRTGELFF	TGTGCCAGCAGTTCGCGGACAGTAAGGACCGGGGAGCTGTTTTTT
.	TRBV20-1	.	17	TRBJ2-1	CSASVGTRGVGDNEQFF	TGCAGTGCTAGTGTGGGGACCCGCGGCGTTGGAGACAATGAGCAGTTCTTC
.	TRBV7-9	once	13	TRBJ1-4	CASSSPGFEKLFF	TGTGCCAGCAGTTCGCCGGGTTTCGAAAAACTGTTTTTT
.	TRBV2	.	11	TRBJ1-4	CASAEGFNLFF	TGTGCCAGCGCGGAGGGATTTAACCTGTTTTTT
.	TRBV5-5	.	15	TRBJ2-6	CASSLFYGGANVLTF	TGTGCCAGCAGCTTGTTTTATGGGGGGGCCAACGTCCTGACTTTC
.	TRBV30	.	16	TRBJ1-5	CAWGPGVRNSNQPQHF	TGTGCCTGGGGGCCTGGGGTTAGGAATAGCAATCAGCCCCAGCATTTT
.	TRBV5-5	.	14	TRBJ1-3	CASSLEVSGNTIYF	TGTGCCAGCAGCTTAGAGGTCTCTGGAAACACCATATATTTT
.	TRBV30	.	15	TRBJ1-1	CAWSVVGIMNTEAFF	TGTGCCTGGAGTGTGGTAGGCATTATGAACACTGAAGCTTTCTTT
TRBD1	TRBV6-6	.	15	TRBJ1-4	CASRTTGGSNEKLFF	TGTGCCAGCAGGACCACAGGGGGCTCTAATGAAAAACTGTTTTTT
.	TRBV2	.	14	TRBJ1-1	CASSYRTMNTEAFF	TGTGCCAGCAGTTACAGAACAATGAACACTGAAGCTTTCTTT
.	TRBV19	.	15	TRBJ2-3	CASSASLSPADTQYF	TGTGCCAGTAGTGCCAGTCTAAGTCCTGCAGATACGCAGTATTTT
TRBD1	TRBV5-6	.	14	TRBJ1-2	CASSLLGQGYGYTF	TGTGCCAGCAGCTTGCTGGGACAGGGCTATGGCTACACCTTC
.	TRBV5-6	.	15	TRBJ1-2	CASSLKGGDFNGYTF	TGTGCCAGCAGCCTTAAGGGGGGCGACTTCAATGGCTACACCTTC
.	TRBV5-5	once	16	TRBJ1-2	CASSLRLYPGDYGYTF	TGTGCCAGCAGCTTGCGTTTGTACCCCGGCGACTATGGCTACACCTTC
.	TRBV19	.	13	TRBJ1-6	CASQDSPNSPLHF	TGTGCCTCTCAGGACAGCCCTAATTCACCCCTCCACTTT
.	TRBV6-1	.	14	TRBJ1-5	CASSETESGQPQHF	TGTGCCAGCAGTGAAACGGAAAGTGGGCAGCCCCAGCATTTT
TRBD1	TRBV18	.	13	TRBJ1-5	CASSPGQDQPQHF	TGTGCCAGCTCACCAGGACAGGATCAGCCCCAGCATTTT
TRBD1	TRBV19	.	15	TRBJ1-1	CASSGGDSLNTEAFF	TGTGCCAGTAGTGGGGGGGACAGCTTGAACACTGAAGCTTTCTTT
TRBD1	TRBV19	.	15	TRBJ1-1	CASRGLGGPYTEAFF	TGTGCCAGTAGGGGACTAGGGGGCCCATACACTGAAGCTTTCTTT
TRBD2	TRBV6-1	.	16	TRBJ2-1	CASSDPLAGGYNEQFF	TGTGCCAGCAGTGACCCTTTAGCGGGGGGCTACAATGAGCAGTTCTTC
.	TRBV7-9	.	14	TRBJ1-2	CASSFAYGKVSYTF	TGTGCCAGCAGCTTCGCCTATGGGAAGGTTAGCTACACCTTC
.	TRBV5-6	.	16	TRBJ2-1	CASSIPGHTTYNEQFF	TGTGCCAGCAGCATTCCGGGACACACCACCTACAATGAGCAGTTCTTC